Following are 2 T cell receptor beta chains from one sample sequenced in a study of cytomegalovirus exposure and HLA in healthy donors. The PCR ran on 60 Vbeta and 13 Jbeta primers. The table came from immunoSEQ multiplex PCR; TCRdb's copy has only in-frame clones and leaves some out. The sample includes 100,000 to 150,000 clones, around 76% of them seen just once. Source material: PBMCs. The source of these receptors is a man in his sixties in good health and CMV-seropositive.

This chain connects TRBV19 to TRBJ1-1; D unclear. CDR3 length: 16 residues. Deletions cut 8 bases from V and 3 bases from J, with 22 bases between. Germline-derived CDR1 and CDR2 are LNHDA and SQIVND (reference sequence). In DNA, the CDR3 is TGTGCCAGTTTAAGAGGGATGAACATTGGGGACACTGAAGCTTTCTTT. It specifies CASLRGMNIGDTEAFF.

This CDR3 is CASSLGPGLEQETQYF. DNA of the CDR3: TGTGCCAGCAGCTTGGGCCCAGGGCTCGAACAAGAGACCCAGTACTTC. The chain has TRBV5-5 and TRBJ2-5; the D gene is possibly TRBD1 (5 bases). The V and J ends lost 0 bases and 2 bases respectively, with 14 bases between them. The germline V gene has CDR1 SGHKS and CDR2 YYEKEE (reference sequence). This CDR3 comprises 16 residues.